The 17 T cell receptor beta chains below were found in one sample sequenced in a study of T cell responses to AZD1222 COVID-19 vaccine. Sequenced by immunoSEQ multiplex PCR; TCRdb stores in-frame clones only, minus some. The repertoire includes some 120,000 clones, 85% to 90% of them detected once, and 3.5% to 4.5% sits in the top ten. Source: peripheral blood, taken 28 days after the second AZD1222 dose. The receptors stem from an adult who received the AZD1222 COVID-19 vaccine.

The chain combines TRBV7-3 with TRBJ1-1, with no clear D. CDR3 size: 15 residues. Trimming took 4 bases from V and 5 from J, leaving 17 bases between them. In germline, CDR1 is SGHTA, CDR2 FQGTGA. Written as DNA, the CDR3 is TGTGCCAGCAGCTCTTTTGGGCTGGGAGATACTGAAGCTTTCTTT. Amino acids: CASSSFGLGDTEAFF. The full variable domain, completed using reference TRBV7-3 and TRBJ1-1, is GAGVSQTPSNKVTEKGKYVELRCDPISGHTALYWYRQSLGQGPEFLIYFQGTGAADDSGLPNDRFFAVRPEGSVSTLKIQRTERGDSAVYLCASSSFGLGDTEAFFGQGTRLTVV.

The chain has TRBV9 and TRBJ1-1, with a weak D call TRBD1 (6 bases). The CDR3 extends over 13 amino acids. Germline V gives CDR1 SGDLS, CDR2 YYNGEE. Trimming removed 0 bases from V and 3 bases from J, with 6 bases in between. As DNA, the CDR3 is TGTGCCAGCAGCGTAGGGACAGACACTGAAGCTTTCTTT. Protein product: CASSVGTDTEAFF.

The chain recombines TRBV2 with TRBJ2-5, with D possibly being TRBD1 or TRBD2 (6 bases each). Deletions cut 6 bases from V and 1 base from J, with 12 bases between. The CDR3 is made up of 14 amino acids. The germline V gene has CDR1 SNHLY and CDR2 FYNNEI. CDR3 region: CASRRGAAQETQYF. For the CDR3, the DNA is TGTGCCAGCAGGAGGGGGGCGGCCCAAGAGACCCAGTACTTC.

This chain connects TRBV6-5 to TRBJ2-3; D may correspond to TRBD1 or TRBD2 (6 bases each). Deletions cut 8 bases from V and 6 bases from J, with 15 bases between. Germline CDR1 reads MNHEY; CDR2 reads SVGAGI. The CDR3 has 13 residues. DNA of the CDR3: TGTGCCAGCTCACGGGGGCCGGCTGATACGCAGTATTTT. Its translation: CASSRGPADTQYF.

The rearrangement joins TRBV4-1 to TRBJ2-5; D unclear. The CDR3 covers 15 residues. Trimming took 1 base from V and 1 from J, leaving 10 bases between them. Germline loops: CDR1 MGHRA, CDR2 YSYEKL. CDR3 in amino acids: CASSQVKYTQETQYF. The CDR3 nucleotides are TGCGCCAGCAGCCAAGTTAAGTACACCCAAGAGACCCAGTACTTC.

This chain connects TRBV19 to TRBJ1-4; D is possibly TRBD1 (6 bases). Germline CDR1 LNHDA, CDR2 SQIVND (reference sequence). The CDR3 totals 16 residues. V gave up 10 bases and J gave up 6 bases, with 24 bases separating them. For the CDR3, the DNA is TGTGCCACGCCTTTGGGCGTGGGGACACGGGATGAAAAACTGTTTTTT. It yields the protein CATPLGVGTRDEKLFF.

The rearrangement uses TRBV4-1 and TRBJ1-1; 11 bases agree with TRBD1. The ends lost 1 base at V and 1 base at J; junction bases unmatched: 2. Germline CDR1 is MGHRA and CDR2 is YSYEKL. The CDR3 covers 16 residues. The CDR3: CASSQGTGGANTEAFF. In nucleotides, the CDR3 is TGCGCCAGCAGCCAAGGGACAGGGGGCGCGAACACTGAAGCTTTCTTT.

The chain couples TRBV7-9 to TRBJ1-5; D not certain. This CDR3 is built from 15 residues. Germline CDR1 reads SEHNR; CDR2 reads FQNEAQ (reference sequence). V was cut by 3 bases and J by 3 bases, with 12 bases left in between. Written as DNA, the CDR3 is TGTGCCAGCAGCTTGAGTCTGAACCACAATCAGCCCCAGCATTTT. Residues: CASSLSLNHNQPQHF. The full variable domain, in which reference TRBV7-9 and TRBJ1-5 provide the parts outside the CDR3, is DTGVSQNPRHKITKRGQNVTFRCDPISEHNRLYWYRQTLGQGPEFLTYFQNEAQLEKSRLLSDRFSAERPKGSFSTLEIQRTEQGDSAMYLCASSLSLNHNQPQHFGDGTRLSIL.

V is TRBV30 and J is TRBJ1-1; 7 bases align to TRBD1. The germline V gene encodes CDR1 GTSNPN and CDR2 SVGIG (reference sequence). The V gene end was trimmed by 6 bases and the J gene end by 0 bases; junction bases not matched to a gene: 10. This CDR3 spans 15 amino acids. In nucleotides, the CDR3 is TGTGCCTGCTTTCCCCTCAGGGGGATGAACACTGAAGCTTTCTTT. It translates to CACFPLRGMNTEAFF.

This clone was seen only a few times. The chain recombines TRBV11-1 with TRBJ2-3; D is possibly TRBD2 (5 bases). The germline gives CDR1 SGHAT, CDR2 FQDESV (reference sequence). V lost 3 bases, J lost 3 bases, and 13 bases lay in between. The CDR3 is made up of 15 amino acids. The CDR3, as DNA: TGTGCCAGCAGCTTGGGGAGATGGTTGACAGATACGCAGTATTTT. Translating it yields CASSLGRWLTDTQYF.

This clone showed up just a few times. The chain recombines TRBV20-1 with TRBJ2-7; unclear D gene. Germline V CDR1 and CDR2: DFQATT, SNEGSKA (reference sequence). V shed 3 bases and J shed 3 bases, with 12 bases lying between them. The CDR3 spans 13 residues. The CDR3 DNA sequence: TGCAGTGCTAGTCCGCCGTCCTTCTACGAGCAGTACTTC. Protein: CSASPPSFYEQYF.

The chain joins TRBV7-8 to TRBJ1-1, with TRBD1 matching over 8 bases. The CDR3 sequence is 14 residues long. The junction had 8 bases not matched to a gene; V was cut back by 8 bases and J by 3 bases. CDR1 and CDR2 (germline): SGHVS, FQNEAQ. The CDR3 reads CASGWTGRDTEAFF. The CDR3 DNA sequence: TGTGCCAGCGGGTGGACAGGGAGGGACACTGAAGCTTTCTTT.

The rearrangement joins TRBV5-1 to TRBJ2-7, with D unresolved. Germline CDR1 SGHRS, CDR2 YFSETQ. The CDR3 contains 15 residues. The V end was cut by 4 bases, the J end by 2 bases, with 16 bases between. The CDR3 loop is CASSAQLPGPYEQYF. CDR3 DNA sequence: TGCGCCAGCAGCGCACAGCTTCCGGGCCCCTACGAGCAGTACTTC.

This sequence joins TRBV20-1 and TRBJ1-4, with D tentatively TRBD1 (5 bases). The CDR3 has 17 amino acids. Germline V lookup: CDR1 DFQATT, CDR2 SNEGSKA (reference sequence). Trimming cost V 3 bases and J 10 bases, with 27 bases left between them. DNA of the CDR3: TGCAGTGCTAGTGATGTCCCTCCCCTGATAGCGGGGGGAAAACTGTTTTTT. Its translation is CSASDVPPLIAGGKLFF.

This chain joins TRBV18 and TRBJ2-5; 7 nucleotides match TRBD2. V shed 2 bases, J shed 3 bases, and the junction held 6 bases outside the gene matches. The V gene's germline CDR1 is KGHSH and CDR2 LQKENI. The CDR3 spans 15 residues. In nucleotides, the CDR3 is TGTGCCAGCTCACCAGGTCCCAGCGGGGAAGAGACCCAGTACTTC. It codes for CASSPGPSGEETQYF.

The chain couples TRBV2 to TRBJ2-5, with unresolved D. The CDR3 has 14 amino acids. Per germline, CDR1 SNHLY and CDR2 FYNNEI. The V and J ends lost 6 bases and 2 bases respectively, with 13 bases between them. The CDR3 reads CASSLAFEQETQYF. CDR3 nucleotides: TGTGCCAGCAGCCTTGCGTTCGAACAAGAGACCCAGTACTTC.

The chain has TRBV12-3 or TRBV12-4 and TRBJ1-1; weak D call: TRBD1 (5 bases). Trimming pared 3 bases from V and 8 bases from J, leaving 10 bases between. The CDR3 consists of 12 residues. CDR3 protein: CASSFRGSEAFF. The CDR3 DNA reads as TGTGCCAGCAGTTTCCGGGGGTCCGAAGCTTTCTTT.